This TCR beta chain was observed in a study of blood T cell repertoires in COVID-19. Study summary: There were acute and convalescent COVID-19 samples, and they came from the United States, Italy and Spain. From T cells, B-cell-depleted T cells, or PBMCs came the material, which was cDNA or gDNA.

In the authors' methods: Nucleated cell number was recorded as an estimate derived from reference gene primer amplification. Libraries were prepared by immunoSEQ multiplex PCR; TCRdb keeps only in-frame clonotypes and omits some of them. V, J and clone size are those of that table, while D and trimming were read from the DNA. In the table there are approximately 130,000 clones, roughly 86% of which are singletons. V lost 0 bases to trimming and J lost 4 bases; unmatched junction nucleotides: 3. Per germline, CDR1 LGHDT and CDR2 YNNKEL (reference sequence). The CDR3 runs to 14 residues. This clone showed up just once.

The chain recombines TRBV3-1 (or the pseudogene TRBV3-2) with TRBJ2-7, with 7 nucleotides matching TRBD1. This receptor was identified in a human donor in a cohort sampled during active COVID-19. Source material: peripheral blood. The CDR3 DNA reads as TGTGCCAGCAGCCAAGATCTGACAGGGTACGAGCAGTACTTC. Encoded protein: CASSQDLTGYEQYF.